This is a list of T cell receptor beta chains from one sample in a study of blood T cell repertoires in COVID-19. Some clones are missing from TCRdb's copy, which holds only in-frame ones; the method was immunoSEQ multiplex PCR. Here the sample spans some 130,000 clones, 80% to 90% being singletons. The source material was PBMCs or T cells enriched from blood (not recorded which). These receptors all stem from a man aged 45 to 65 who had recovered from COVID-19. The CDR3 runs from the conserved cysteine through the conserved F or W. D genes are given only for firm matches. Size is stated for part of the rows, as once, few or many counts, or as a class when the clone is expanded.

CDR3 protein: CASSYGQVETQYF
CDR3 DNA: TGTGCCAGCAGCTACGGACAGGTCGAGACCCAGTACTTC
V gene: TRBV9
D gene: TRBD1
J gene: TRBJ2-5
clone size: -

CDR3 protein: CASSSGWTSPDTQYF
CDR3 DNA: TGTGCCAGCAGCTCCGGGTGGACAAGCCCAGATACGCAGTATTTT
V gene: TRBV11-3
D gene: -
J gene: TRBJ2-3
clone size: -

CDR3 protein: CASSAGQDYEQYF
CDR3 DNA: TGTGCCAGCAGCGCGGGACAGGACTACGAGCAGTACTTC
V gene: TRBV9
D gene: TRBD1
J gene: TRBJ2-7
clone size: -

CDR3 protein: CASSYLLAGGARAFF
CDR3 DNA: TGTGCCAGTAGTTACCTCCTCGCCGGGGGGGCTCGGGCTTTCTTT
V gene: TRBV19
D gene: -
J gene: TRBJ1-1
clone size: -

CDR3 protein: CATARQVQETQYF
CDR3 DNA: TGCGCCACAGCGCGACAGGTACAAGAGACCCAGTACTTC
V gene: TRBV5-1
D gene: -
J gene: TRBJ2-5
clone size: -

CDR3 protein: CASSLTPGVGEQYF
CDR3 DNA: TGTGCCAGCAGCTTAACTCCAGGGGTGGGCGAGCAGTACTTC
V gene: TRBV7-3
D gene: -
J gene: TRBJ2-7
clone size: -

CDR3 protein: CAISDLGQLRAGELFF
CDR3 DNA: TGTGCCATCAGTGATTTGGGACAGCTAAGAGCCGGGGAGCTGTTTTTT
V gene: TRBV10-3
D gene: TRBD1
J gene: TRBJ2-2
clone size: -

CDR3 protein: CASSRDPDGGNEQFF
CDR3 DNA: TGCGCCAGCAGCCGAGACCCGGACGGAGGCAATGAGCAGTTCTTC
V gene: TRBV4-1
D gene: -
J gene: TRBJ2-1
clone size: -

CDR3 protein: CASSEVRGRDTQYF
CDR3 DNA: TGTGCCAGCAGTGAAGTCCGGGGTAGGGATACGCAGTATTTT
V gene: TRBV25-1
D gene: -
J gene: TRBJ2-3
clone size: -

CDR3 protein: CASSLGGSLNTEAFF
CDR3 DNA: TGTGCCAGCAGCTTAGGAGGCAGCCTGAACACTGAAGCTTTCTTT
V gene: TRBV11-3
D gene: -
J gene: TRBJ1-1
clone size: -

CDR3 protein: CASRSGQGVNQPQHF
CDR3 DNA: TGTGCCAGCAGGTCCGGACAGGGAGTAAATCAGCCCCAGCATTTT
V gene: TRBV2
D gene: TRBD1
J gene: TRBJ1-5
clone size: -

CDR3 protein: CATSPSGRTYNEQFF
CDR3 DNA: TGTGCCACCAGTCCTAGCGGGAGGACGTACAATGAGCAGTTCTTC
V gene: TRBV24-1
D gene: TRBD2
J gene: TRBJ2-1
clone size: -

CDR3 protein: CASSYGGGPDGYTF
CDR3 DNA: TGTGCCAGCAGTTACGGCGGGGGACCGGATGGCTACACCTTC
V gene: TRBV6-5
D gene: -
J gene: TRBJ1-2
clone size: -

CDR3 protein: CASSRGTVPSYGYTF
CDR3 DNA: TGTGCCAGCAGCCGAGGGACAGTTCCCTCCTATGGCTACACCTTC
V gene: TRBV7-6
D gene: TRBD1
J gene: TRBJ1-2
clone size: few

CDR3 protein: CASSVDSLNYGYTF
CDR3 DNA: TGTGCCAGCAGCGTAGACAGTTTGAACTATGGCTACACCTTC
V gene: TRBV9
D gene: -
J gene: TRBJ1-2
clone size: once

CDR3 protein: CAWSVLVSNSPLHF
CDR3 DNA: TGTGCCTGGAGTGTACTGGTGTCCAATTCACCCCTCCACTTT
V gene: TRBV30
D gene: -
J gene: TRBJ1-6
clone size: -

CDR3 protein: CASSRPQGGYTF
CDR3 DNA: TGTGCCAGCTCACGTCCACAGGGGGGCTACACCTTC
V gene: TRBV18
D gene: TRBD1
J gene: TRBJ1-2
clone size: few

CDR3 protein: CASSQPGVRDSPLHF
CDR3 DNA: TGTGCCAGCAGCCAACCCGGGGTAAGGGATTCACCCCTCCACTTT
V gene: TRBV14
D gene: -
J gene: TRBJ1-6
clone size: -

CDR3 protein: CASSPGLGGPEADTQYF
CDR3 DNA: TGTGCCAGCAGCCCGGGACTAGGAGGCCCAGAGGCAGATACGCAGTATTTT
V gene: TRBV7-2
D gene: TRBD2
J gene: TRBJ2-3
clone size: -

CDR3 protein: CAIRTGARSGNTIYF
CDR3 DNA: TGTGCCATCAGGACAGGGGCGCGCTCTGGAAACACCATATATTTT
V gene: TRBV10-3
D gene: TRBD1
J gene: TRBJ1-3
clone size: -

CDR3 protein: CASSRTADQPQHF
CDR3 DNA: TGTGCCAGCAGCCGGACGGCGGATCAGCCCCAGCATTTT
V gene: TRBV7-8
D gene: -
J gene: TRBJ1-5
clone size: -

CDR3 protein: CASSKRQGIGQPQHF
CDR3 DNA: TGTGCCAGCAGTAAAAGACAGGGGATTGGTCAGCCCCAGCATTTT
V gene: TRBV28
D gene: TRBD1
J gene: TRBJ1-5
clone size: -

CDR3 protein: CASSFSGYGYTF
CDR3 DNA: TGTGCCAGCAGCTTTTCGGGCTATGGCTACACCTTC
V gene: TRBV11-2
D gene: -
J gene: TRBJ1-2
clone size: -

CDR3 protein: CASSPDRTANYGYTF
CDR3 DNA: TGTGCCAGCTCACCTGACAGGACTGCTAACTATGGCTACACCTTC
V gene: TRBV18
D gene: -
J gene: TRBJ1-2
clone size: -

CDR3 protein: CASSLGLAGARDTQYF
CDR3 DNA: TGTGCCAGCAGCCTGGGACTAGCGGGAGCCAGGGATACGCAGTATTTT
V gene: TRBV28
D gene: TRBD2
J gene: TRBJ2-3
clone size: -

CDR3 protein: CASSWDRGRVDQPQHF
CDR3 DNA: TGTGCCAGTAGCTGGGACAGGGGGCGCGTAGATCAGCCCCAGCATTTT
V gene: TRBV19
D gene: TRBD1
J gene: TRBJ1-5
clone size: few